This note documents a single TCR beta chain sequence. Per the original methods: The authors estimated nucleated cell counts from reference gene primer amplification. Data came from immunoSEQ multiplex PCR; TCRdb stores just in-frame clones and leaves some out. The V and J calls and the clone size are those of that table, but D and trimming were determined from the DNA. The sample consists of 90,000 to 150,000 clones, roughly three quarters of them appearing once. The entry originates in a study of blood T cell repertoires in COVID-19. This CDR3 comprises 13 residues. V dropped 3 bases and J dropped 6 bases, with 15 bases sitting between them. Germline lookup yields CDR1 DFQATT and CDR2 SNEGSKA (reference sequence).

The V call is TRBV20-1, the J call TRBJ2-7; TRBD2 is a possible D gene (6 bases). The specimen sequenced was peripheral blood. The sequence was obtained from a human donor in a cohort sampled during active COVID-19. Here the CDR3 reads CSASGTEGGEQYF. In nucleotides, the CDR3 is TGCAGTGCTAGTGGGACTGAGGGTGGCGAGCAGTACTTC.